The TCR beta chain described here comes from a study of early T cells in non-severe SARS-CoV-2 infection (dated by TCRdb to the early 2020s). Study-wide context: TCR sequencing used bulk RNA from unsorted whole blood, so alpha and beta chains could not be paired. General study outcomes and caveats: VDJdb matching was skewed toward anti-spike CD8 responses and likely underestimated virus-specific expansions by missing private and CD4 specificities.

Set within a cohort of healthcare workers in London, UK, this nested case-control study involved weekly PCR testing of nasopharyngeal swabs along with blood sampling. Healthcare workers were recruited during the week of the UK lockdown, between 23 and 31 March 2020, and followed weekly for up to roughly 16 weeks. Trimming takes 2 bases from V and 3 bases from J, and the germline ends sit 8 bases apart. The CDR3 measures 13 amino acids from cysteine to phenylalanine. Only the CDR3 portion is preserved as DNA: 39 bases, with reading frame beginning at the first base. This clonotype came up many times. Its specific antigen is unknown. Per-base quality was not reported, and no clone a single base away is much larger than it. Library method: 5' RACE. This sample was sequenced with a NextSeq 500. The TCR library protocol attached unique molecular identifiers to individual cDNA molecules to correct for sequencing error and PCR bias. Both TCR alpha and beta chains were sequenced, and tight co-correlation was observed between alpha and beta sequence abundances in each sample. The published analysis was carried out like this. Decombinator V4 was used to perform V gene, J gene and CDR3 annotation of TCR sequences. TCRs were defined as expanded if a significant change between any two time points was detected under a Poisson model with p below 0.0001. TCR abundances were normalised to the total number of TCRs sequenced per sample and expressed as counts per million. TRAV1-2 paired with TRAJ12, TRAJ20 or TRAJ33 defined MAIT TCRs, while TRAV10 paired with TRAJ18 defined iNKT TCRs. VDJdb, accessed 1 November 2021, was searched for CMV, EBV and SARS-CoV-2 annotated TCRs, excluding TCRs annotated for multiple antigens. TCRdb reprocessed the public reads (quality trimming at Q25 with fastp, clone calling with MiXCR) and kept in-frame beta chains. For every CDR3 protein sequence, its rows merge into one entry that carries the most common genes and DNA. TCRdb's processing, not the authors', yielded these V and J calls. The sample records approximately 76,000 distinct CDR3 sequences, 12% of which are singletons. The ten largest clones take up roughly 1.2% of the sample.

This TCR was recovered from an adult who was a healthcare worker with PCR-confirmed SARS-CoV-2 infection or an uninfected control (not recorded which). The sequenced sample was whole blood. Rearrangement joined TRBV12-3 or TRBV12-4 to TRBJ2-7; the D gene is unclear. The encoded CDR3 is CASSLRAYYEQYF. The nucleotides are TGTGCCAGCAGTTTAAGAGCCTACTACGAGCAGTACTTC.